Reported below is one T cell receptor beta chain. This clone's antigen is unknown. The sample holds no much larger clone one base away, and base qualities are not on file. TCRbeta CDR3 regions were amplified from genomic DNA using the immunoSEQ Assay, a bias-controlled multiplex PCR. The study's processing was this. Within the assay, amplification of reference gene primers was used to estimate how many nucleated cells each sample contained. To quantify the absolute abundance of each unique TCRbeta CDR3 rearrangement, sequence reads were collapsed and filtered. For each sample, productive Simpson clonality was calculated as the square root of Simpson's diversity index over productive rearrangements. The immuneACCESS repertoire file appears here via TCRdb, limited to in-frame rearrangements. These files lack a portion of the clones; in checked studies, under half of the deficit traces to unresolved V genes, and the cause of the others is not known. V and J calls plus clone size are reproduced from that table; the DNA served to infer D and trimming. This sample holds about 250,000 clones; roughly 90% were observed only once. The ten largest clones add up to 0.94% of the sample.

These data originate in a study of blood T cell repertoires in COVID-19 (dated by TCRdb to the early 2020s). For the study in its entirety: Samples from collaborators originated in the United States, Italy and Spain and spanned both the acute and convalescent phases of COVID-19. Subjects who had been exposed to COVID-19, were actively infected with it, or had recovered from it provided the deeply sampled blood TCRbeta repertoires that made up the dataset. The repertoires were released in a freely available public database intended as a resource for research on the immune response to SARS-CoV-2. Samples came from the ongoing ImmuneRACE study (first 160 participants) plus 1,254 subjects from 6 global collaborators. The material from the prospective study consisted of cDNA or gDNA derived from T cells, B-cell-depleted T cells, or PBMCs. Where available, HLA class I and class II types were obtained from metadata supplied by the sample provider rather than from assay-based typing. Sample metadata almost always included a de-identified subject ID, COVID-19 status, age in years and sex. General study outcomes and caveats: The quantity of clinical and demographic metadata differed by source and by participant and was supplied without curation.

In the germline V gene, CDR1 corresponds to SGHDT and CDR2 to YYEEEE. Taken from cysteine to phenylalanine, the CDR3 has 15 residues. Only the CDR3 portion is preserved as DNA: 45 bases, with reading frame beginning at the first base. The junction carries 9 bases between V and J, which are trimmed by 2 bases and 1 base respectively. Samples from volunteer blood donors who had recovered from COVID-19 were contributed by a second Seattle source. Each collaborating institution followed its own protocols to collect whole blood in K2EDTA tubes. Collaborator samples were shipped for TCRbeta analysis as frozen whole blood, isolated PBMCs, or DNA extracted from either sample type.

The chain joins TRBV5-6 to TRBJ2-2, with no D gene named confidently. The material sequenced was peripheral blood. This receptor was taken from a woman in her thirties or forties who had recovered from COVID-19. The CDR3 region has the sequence CASSLIGGNTGELFF. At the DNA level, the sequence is TGTGCCAGCAGCTTAATAGGCGGGAACACCGGGGAGCTGTTTTTT.